These T cell receptor beta chains were read from a single sample in a study of blood T cell repertoires in COVID-19. Sequencing used immunoSEQ multiplex PCR; TCRdb keeps in-frame clones, though not all of them. The sample consists of 110,000 or so clones, approximately 84% of them appearing once. The specimen was peripheral blood. The receptor source for this set is a woman aged 35 to 49 with acute or convalescent COVID-19. The CDR3 runs from the conserved cysteine through the conserved F or W. Clone size is stated in some rows and not others, as once, few, many or a class when expanded.

V	J	size	CDR3
TRBV5-4	TRBJ2-1	once	CASSGETGPGFEQFF
TRBV10-2	TRBJ2-1	.	CASRGLAGGDTGNEQFF
TRBV6-2/TRBV6-3	TRBJ1-5	.	CASSRTGSANQPQHF
TRBV7-8	TRBJ1-3	.	CASSPHGGGNTIYF
TRBV6-4	TRBJ2-1	.	CASSDILAGPAYNEQFF
TRBV5-1	TRBJ2-1	.	CASRASGGERYNEQFF
TRBV2	TRBJ1-5	.	CASSGADRGGSQPQHF
TRBV7-9	TRBJ1-1	.	CASSVTGEAFF
TRBV5-6	TRBJ2-7	few	CASSLGTGSGEQYF
TRBV19	TRBJ2-3	.	CASSLGLRSTDTQYF
TRBV3-1/TRBV3-2	TRBJ2-3	.	CASSPGTSGFTDTQYF
TRBV4-1	TRBJ2-7	.	CASSPGGFSYEQYF
TRBV5-6	TRBJ1-1	few	CASSYRQGARGTEAFF
TRBV10-3	TRBJ1-1	.	CAIGRGQERAFF